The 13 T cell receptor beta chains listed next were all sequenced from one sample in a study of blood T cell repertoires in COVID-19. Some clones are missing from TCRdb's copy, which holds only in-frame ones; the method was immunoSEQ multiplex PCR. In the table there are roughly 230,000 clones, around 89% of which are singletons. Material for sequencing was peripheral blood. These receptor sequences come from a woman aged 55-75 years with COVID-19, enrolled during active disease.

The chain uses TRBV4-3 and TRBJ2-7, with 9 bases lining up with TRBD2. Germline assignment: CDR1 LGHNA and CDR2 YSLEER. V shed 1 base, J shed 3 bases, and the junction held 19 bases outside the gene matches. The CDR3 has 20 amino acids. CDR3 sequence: CASSQGISSGDLPLIYEQYF. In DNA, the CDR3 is TGCGCCAGCAGCCAAGGTATCTCTAGCGGGGATCTTCCTCTTATCTACGAGCAGTACTTC.

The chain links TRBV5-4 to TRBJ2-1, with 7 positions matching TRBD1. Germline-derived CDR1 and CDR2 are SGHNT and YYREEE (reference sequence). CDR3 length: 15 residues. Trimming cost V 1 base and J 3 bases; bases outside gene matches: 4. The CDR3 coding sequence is TGTGCCAGCAGCTTGTCAGGGGGTTTCTACAATGAGCAGTTCTTC. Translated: CASSLSGGFYNEQFF.

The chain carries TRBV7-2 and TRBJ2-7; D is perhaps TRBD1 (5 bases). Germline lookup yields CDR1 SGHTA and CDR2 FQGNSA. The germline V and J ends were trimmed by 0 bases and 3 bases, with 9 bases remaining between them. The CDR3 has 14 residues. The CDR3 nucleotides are TGTGCCAGCAGCTTAGCGGGGCAAAGCTACGAGCAGTACTTC. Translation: CASSLAGQSYEQYF.

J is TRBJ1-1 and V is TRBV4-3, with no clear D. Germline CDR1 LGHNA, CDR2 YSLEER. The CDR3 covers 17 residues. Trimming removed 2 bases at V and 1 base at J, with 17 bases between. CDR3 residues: CASSQSSWEDPNTEAFF. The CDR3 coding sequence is TGCGCCAGCAGCCAATCCTCATGGGAGGATCCGAACACTGAAGCTTTCTTT.

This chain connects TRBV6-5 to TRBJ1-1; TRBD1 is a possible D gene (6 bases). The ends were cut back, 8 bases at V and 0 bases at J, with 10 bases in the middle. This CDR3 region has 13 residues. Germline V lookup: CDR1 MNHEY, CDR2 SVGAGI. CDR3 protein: CASVDRMNTEAFF. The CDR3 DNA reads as TGTGCCAGCGTCGACAGGATGAACACTGAAGCTTTCTTT.

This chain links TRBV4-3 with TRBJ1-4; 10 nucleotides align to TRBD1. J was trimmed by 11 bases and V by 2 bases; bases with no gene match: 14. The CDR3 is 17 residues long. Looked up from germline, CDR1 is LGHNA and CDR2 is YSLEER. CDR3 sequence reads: CASSQHRVGQGIPKLFF. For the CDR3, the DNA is TGCGCCAGCAGCCAACATAGGGTGGGACAGGGGATTCCGAAACTGTTTTTT.

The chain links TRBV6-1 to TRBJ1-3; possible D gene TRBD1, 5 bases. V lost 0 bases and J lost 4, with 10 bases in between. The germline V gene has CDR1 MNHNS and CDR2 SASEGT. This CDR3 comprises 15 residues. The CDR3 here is CASSEAKGIGNTIYF. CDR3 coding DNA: TGTGCCAGCAGTGAAGCGAAGGGGATCGGAAACACCATATATTTT.

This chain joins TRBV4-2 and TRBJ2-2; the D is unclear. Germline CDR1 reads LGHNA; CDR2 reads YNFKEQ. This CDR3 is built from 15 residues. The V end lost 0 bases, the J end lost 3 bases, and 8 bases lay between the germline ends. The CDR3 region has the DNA TGTGCCAGCAGCCAAGAACCCACTTACACCGGGGAGCTGTTTTTT. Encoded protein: CASSQEPTYTGELFF.

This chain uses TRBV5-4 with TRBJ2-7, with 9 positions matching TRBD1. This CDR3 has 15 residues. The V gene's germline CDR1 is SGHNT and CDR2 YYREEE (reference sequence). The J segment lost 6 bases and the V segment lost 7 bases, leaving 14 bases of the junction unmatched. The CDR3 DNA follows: TGTGCCAGCGGAAGTCCCGGGACAGGGCTTCTCGAGCAGTACTTC. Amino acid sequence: CASGSPGTGLLEQYF.

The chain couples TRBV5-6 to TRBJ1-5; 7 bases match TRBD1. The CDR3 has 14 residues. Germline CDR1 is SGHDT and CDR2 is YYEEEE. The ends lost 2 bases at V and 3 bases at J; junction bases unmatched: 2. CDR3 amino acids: CASSFGQVNQPQHF. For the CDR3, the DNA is TGTGCCAGCAGCTTCGGACAGGTCAATCAGCCCCAGCATTTT.

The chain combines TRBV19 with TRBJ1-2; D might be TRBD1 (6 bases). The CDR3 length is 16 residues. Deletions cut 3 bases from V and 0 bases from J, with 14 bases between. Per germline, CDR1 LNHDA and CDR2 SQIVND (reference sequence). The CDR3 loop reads CASSITGTRSNYGYTF. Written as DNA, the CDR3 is TGTGCCAGTAGTATTACAGGGACCCGTTCTAACTATGGCTACACCTTC.

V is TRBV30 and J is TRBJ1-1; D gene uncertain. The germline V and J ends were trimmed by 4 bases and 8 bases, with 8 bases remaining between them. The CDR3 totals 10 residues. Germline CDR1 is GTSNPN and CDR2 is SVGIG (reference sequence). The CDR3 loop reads CAWTNPEAFF. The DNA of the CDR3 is TGTGCCTGGACCAATCCAGAAGCTTTCTTT.

The CDR3 DNA is TGTGCCAGCGGCGCTGGGGCAGGGATAACCGGGGAGCTGTTTTTT. Translation gives CASGAGAGITGELFF. The genes are TRBV27 and TRBJ2-2; tentatively, D is TRBD1 (5 bases). V was cut by 8 bases and J by 5 bases, with 18 bases left in between. The germline CDR1 and CDR2 sequences are MNHEY and SMNVEV (reference sequence). The CDR3 loop spans 15 amino acids.